The 30 T cell receptor beta chains in this list originate from one sample, sequenced in a study of neoadjuvant anti-PD-1 for oral cavity cancer. The protocol was immunoSEQ multiplex PCR, while the TCRdb copy is restricted to in-frame clones and leaves out a portion. The sample consists of around 15,000 clones, around 72% of them appearing once. Specimen: PBMCs, collected before nivolumab (anti-PD-1) treatment. These receptors originate from a person aged 35-79 years with oral cavity squamous cell carcinoma.

The rearrangement links TRBV9 to TRBJ2-5; D is ambiguous. Germline V gives CDR1 SGDLS, CDR2 YYNGEE. The CDR3 is 14 amino acids. Trimming pared 4 bases from V and 1 base from J, leaving 11 bases between. The CDR3 here is CASSRAPFQETQYF. CDR3 DNA sequence: TGTGCCAGCAGCCGGGCCCCCTTCCAAGAGACCCAGTACTTC.

The chain recombines TRBV5-1 with TRBJ2-1, with TRBD2 identical over 7 bases. This CDR3 is built from 15 residues. Losses at the gene ends were 0 bases for V and 9 bases for J; bases not matched to a gene: 9. From germline, CDR1 is SGHRS and CDR2 YFSETQ. CDR3 amino acids: CASSLGGGGSVEQFF. DNA for the CDR3: TGCGCCAGCAGCTTGGGGGGAGGCGGGAGCGTTGAGCAGTTCTTC.

This clone was seen more than once but under ten times. J is TRBJ2-7 and V is TRBV7-2; D unresolved. Trimming pared 1 base from V and 5 bases from J, leaving 15 bases between. This CDR3 contains 15 residues. Germline V CDR1 and CDR2: SGHTA, FQGNSA. The CDR3 DNA sequence: TGTGCCAGCAGCTTAGGGTCCCCGGGTACCCACGAGCAGTACTTC. This gives the protein CASSLGSPGTHEQYF.

Details on this clone: One end of the junction is discordant with germline, which a read error may explain. The V call is TRBV27, the J call TRBJ2-1; unclear D gene. The CDR3 length is 14 residues. Germline CDR1 is MNHEY and CDR2 is SMNVEV (reference sequence). CDR3 in amino acids: CASSLRTDLMSSIF. CDR3 in DNA: TGTGCCAGCAGTTTAAGGACGGATTTAATGTCTTCGATCTTC.

The rearrangement uses TRBV29-1 and TRBJ2-1, with TRBD2 identical over 8 bases. The germline V gene has CDR1 SQVTM and CDR2 ANQGSEA. The CDR3 is 14 residues long. V lost 7 bases and J lost 2; bases outside the gene matches: 7. As DNA, the CDR3 is TGCAGCGCCGAGGGTAGCGGGGCCTACAATGAGCAGTTCTTC. Translating it yields CSAEGSGAYNEQFF.

This chain uses TRBV19 with TRBJ2-2; D may match TRBD1 or TRBD2 (5 bases each). The CDR3 runs to 14 residues. Germline CDR1 and CDR2: LNHDA and SQIVND (reference sequence). V dropped 11 bases and J dropped 8 bases, with 21 bases sitting between them. The CDR3 loop is CASVRDHARGELFF. As DNA, the CDR3 is TGTGCCTCCGTCCGGGACCATGCGAGAGGGGAGCTGTTTTTT.

A few counts support this clone. The gene calls are TRBV28 and TRBJ2-2, with 10 bases lining up with TRBD1. Germline V lookup: CDR1 MDHEN, CDR2 SYDVKM. The length of the CDR3 is 15 residues. V lost 3 bases to trimming and J lost 6 bases; unmatched junction nucleotides: 4. CDR3 sequence reads: CASSLTGGAAGELFF. The CDR3, as DNA: TGTGCCAGCAGTTTGACAGGGGGCGCGGCCGGGGAGCTGTTTTTT.

In this sample, this clone turned up once. This chain links TRBV9 with TRBJ2-3, with D perhaps TRBD2 (6 bases). The V end was cut by 4 bases, the J end by 0 bases, with 15 bases between. This CDR3 is built from 16 residues. Germline V gene sequence: CDR1 SGDLS, CDR2 YYNGEE. The DNA for the CDR3 is TGTGCCAGCAGCTCCTCGTGGAGCGGGAGCACAGATACGCAGTATTTT. Translated: CASSSSWSGSTDTQYF.

This rearrangement joins TRBV6-1 to TRBJ1-2; 10 bases align to TRBD1. With 0 bases clipped from V and 3 bases from J, the junction kept 4 bases outside the gene matches. The CDR3 totals 16 residues. The germline CDR1 and CDR2 sequences are MNHNS and SASEGT. CDR3 amino acids: CASSEALGTGDYGYTF. The CDR3, as DNA: TGTGCCAGCAGTGAAGCCCTTGGGACAGGGGACTATGGCTACACCTTC.

This clone appeared a few times. The chain employs TRBV5-8 and TRBJ1-1; TRBD1 matches 8 bases. Germline V gene data show CDR1 as SGHTS and CDR2 as YDEGEE. This CDR3 comprises 13 residues. V lost 3 bases and J lost 6; bases outside the gene matches: 4. CDR3 region: CASSSQQGAEAFF. The CDR3 DNA follows: TGTGCCAGCAGCTCGCAACAGGGGGCTGAAGCTTTCTTT.

The J gene is TRBJ2-5, the V gene TRBV7-9, with a weak D call TRBD1 (6 bases). Germline V gene lookup returns CDR1 SEHNR and CDR2 FQNEAQ (reference sequence). V shed 5 bases and J shed 2 bases, with 12 bases lying between them. CDR3 length equals 14 residues. Here the CDR3 reads CASSTGTTQETQYF. As DNA, the CDR3 is TGTGCCAGCAGCACTGGGACAACTCAAGAGACCCAGTACTTC.

This clone was detected only once. The V call is TRBV7-9, the J call TRBJ2-1; 9 nucleotides match TRBD1. In germline, CDR1 is SEHNR, CDR2 FQNEAQ (reference sequence). This CDR3 contains 18 residues. With V trimmed by 3 bases and J by 2 bases, 11 bases remained unmatched. CDR3 in DNA: TGTGCCAGCAGCTTCGACAGGGGGTTCTTGGGACCCTACAATGAGCAGTTCTTC. It specifies CASSFDRGFLGPYNEQFF.

The chain uses TRBV5-1 and TRBJ2-5, with 10 bases that match TRBD1. Germline V gives CDR1 SGHRS, CDR2 YFSETQ. The length of the CDR3 is 15 residues. V lost 4 bases, J lost 1 base, and 4 bases stayed unmatched. The CDR3 sequence is CASSATGGPQETQYF. In DNA form, the CDR3 reads TGCGCCAGCAGCGCGACAGGGGGCCCCCAAGAGACCCAGTACTTC.

The rearrangement uses TRBV11-2 and TRBJ1-2; D remains unclear. Germline CDR1 is SGHAT and CDR2 is FQNNGV. This CDR3 region has 11 residues. The V and J ends lost 2 bases and 8 bases respectively, with 6 bases between them. CDR3 bases: TGTGCCAGCAGCTTACCAGGAGGCTACACCTTC. Encoded protein: CASSLPGGYTF.

The V and J genes are TRBV7-2 and TRBJ2-7; TRBD2 aligns across 8 bases. CDR1 is SGHTA, CDR2 FQGNSA, per germline. The CDR3 is made up of 15 amino acids. Losses at the gene ends were 3 bases for V and 5 bases for J; bases not matched to a gene: 9. The CDR3: CASSLGGLEVDEQYF. CDR3 bases: TGTGCCAGCAGCTTGGGGGGACTAGAGGTCGACGAGCAGTACTTC.

The chain carries TRBV28 and TRBJ2-1, with 11 bases matching TRBD2. The CDR3 consists of 16 residues. J was trimmed by 2 bases and V by 1 base; bases with no gene match: 1. The germline V gene has CDR1 MDHEN and CDR2 SYDVKM. CDR3 residues: CASSLLTSGTYNEQFF. The CDR3 nucleotides read TGTGCCAGCAGTTTATTGACTAGCGGGACCTACAATGAGCAGTTCTTC.

Worth noting for this clone: A junction boundary mismatches the germline segment, possibly from a read error. J is TRBJ2-3 and V is TRBV6-5; TRBD2 might be the D (6 bases). CDR3 size: 14 residues. Germline values: CDR1 MNHEY, CDR2 SVGAGI. CDR3 amino acids: CASSVGGFTDAQYF. The CDR3 DNA sequence: TGTGCCAGCAGTGTTGGAGGGTTCACAGATGCGCAGTATTTT.

The CDR3 sequence is CASSVLAGGDTQYF. As DNA, the CDR3 is TGTGCCAGCAGTGTTTTAGCGGGAGGAGATACGCAGTATTTT. The chain is built from TRBV6-1 and TRBJ2-3, with 10 bases that match TRBD2. Germline V gene data show CDR1 as MNHNS and CDR2 as SASEGT. J lost 5 bases, V lost 4 bases, and 3 bases had no gene match. This CDR3 spans 14 amino acids.

V usage is TRBV10-3 and J usage is TRBJ2-5; D is perhaps TRBD1 (6 bases). V was pared by 2 bases and J by 5 bases, with 15 bases between. Per germline, CDR1 ENHRY and CDR2 SYGVKD. The CDR3 is made up of 15 amino acids. The CDR3, as DNA: TGTGCCATCAGTGAGACGGGACACTTGGGGGAGACCCAGTACTTC. It specifies CAISETGHLGETQYF.

The gene calls are TRBV7-6 and TRBJ2-7, with unresolved D. Germline assignment: CDR1 SGHVS and CDR2 FNYEAQ. V was clipped by 1 base and J by 2 bases, with 9 bases between them. The CDR3 sequence is 14 residues long. CDR3 protein: CASSLGGETYEQYF. CDR3 coding DNA: TGTGCCAGCAGCTTAGGTGGGGAAACCTACGAGCAGTACTTC.

The chain recombines TRBV4-1 with TRBJ2-7; 13 bases map to TRBD2. The CDR3 length is 16 residues. V lost 1 base to trimming and J lost 2 bases; unmatched junction nucleotides: 2. CDR1 MGHRA and CDR2 YSYEKL come from the germline V gene. The DNA of the CDR3 is TGCGCCAGCAGCCAAGCCGGGACTAGCGGGACCTACGAGCAGTACTTC. Translating gives CASSQAGTSGTYEQYF.

The rearrangement joins TRBV7-2 to TRBJ2-4; no clear D. The CDR3 runs to 17 residues. The V end was cut by 5 bases, the J end by 0 bases, with 17 bases between. Germline V gene data show CDR1 as SGHTA and CDR2 as FQGNSA. The CDR3, as DNA: TGTGCCAGCAGCCATCCCCCGGATGAACTAGCCAAAAACATTCAGTACTTC. It is translated as CASSHPPDELAKNIQYF.

This chain connects TRBV6-5 to TRBJ2-7; D unclear. Deletions cut 4 bases from V and 2 bases from J, with 12 bases between. In germline, CDR1 is MNHEY, CDR2 SVGAGI. This CDR3 spans 14 amino acids. Here the CDR3 DNA reads TGTGCCAGCAGTTCCCCAGGATACCCCTACGAGCAGTACTTC. This sequence encodes CASSSPGYPYEQYF.

The chain joins TRBV6-5 to TRBJ2-3, with TRBD1 identical over 7 bases. Germline V gene sequence: CDR1 MNHEY, CDR2 SVGAGI. V shed 6 bases and J 2 bases; nucleotides not matched to a gene: 5. The CDR3 runs 14 residues. The CDR3 loop is CASSPGQVTDTQYF. Here the CDR3 DNA reads TGTGCCAGCAGCCCCGGACAGGTCACAGATACGCAGTATTTT.

This clone was recorded a few times. This rearrangement joins TRBV5-6 to TRBJ2-1; D perhaps matches TRBD2 (5 bases). Germline V gives CDR1 SGHDT, CDR2 YYEEEE. The CDR3 extends over 15 amino acids. The V gene lost 4 bases and the J gene lost 12 bases, with 23 bases spanning the gap. For the CDR3, the DNA is TGTGCCAGCAGCCTATCAGCGGCCTACCTCCAGGCGCAGTTCTTC. Protein product: CASSLSAAYLQAQFF. Supplemented by reference TRBV5-6 and TRBJ2-1, the full variable domain reads DAGVTQSPTHLIKTRGQQVTLRCSPKSGHDTVSWYQQALGQGPQFIFQYYEEEERQRGNFPDRFSGHQFPNYSSELNVNALLLGDSALYLCASSLSAAYLQAQFFGPGTRLTVL.

This clone showed up just a few times. The chain uses TRBV10-3 and TRBJ1-5; 8 positions match TRBD1. The CDR3 is 15 residues long. Germline V gives CDR1 ENHRY, CDR2 SYGVKD. Losses at the gene ends were 4 bases for V and 3 bases for J; bases not matched to a gene: 5. CDR3: CAISGTGRNNQPQHF. CDR3 nucleotide sequence: TGTGCCATCAGTGGGACAGGGCGCAACAATCAGCCCCAGCATTTT.

This clone turned up a few times. The chain joins TRBV2 to TRBJ2-7; TRBD2 is a possible D gene (6 bases). This CDR3 comprises 14 residues. V was cut by 7 bases and J by 0 bases, with 13 bases left in between. Per the germline V gene, CDR1 is SNHLY and CDR2 is FYNNEI. CDR3 protein: CASKVGGSSYEQYF. CDR3 DNA sequence: TGTGCCAGCAAAGTGGGGGGAAGCTCCTACGAGCAGTACTTC.

This clone was observed a handful of times. J is TRBJ2-7 and V is TRBV4-1, with unresolved D. Trimming took 0 bases from V and 3 from J, leaving 12 bases between them. The CDR3 covers 15 residues. Germline V lookup: CDR1 MGHRA, CDR2 YSYEKL. As DNA, the CDR3 is TGCGCCAGCAGCCAAGAAGGCGGTAACCTCTACGAGCAGTACTTC. Encoded protein: CASSQEGGNLYEQYF.

This chain connects TRBV2 to TRBJ2-7; D is ambiguous. This CDR3 region has 13 residues. V shed 6 bases and J shed 5 bases, with 14 bases lying between them. Germline values: CDR1 SNHLY, CDR2 FYNNEI. The CDR3 protein is CASRRGWGNEQYF. CDR3 nucleotide sequence: TGTGCCAGCAGACGAGGTTGGGGAAACGAGCAGTACTTC.

The genes are TRBV6-5 and TRBJ1-2; no definite D call. V was cut by 5 bases and J by 4 bases, with 11 bases left in between. The germline gives CDR1 MNHEY, CDR2 SVGAGI. The length of the CDR3 is 13 residues. CDR3 bases: TGTGCCAGCAGTCCCGGACGGACCTATGGCTACACCTTC. Translated, it gives CASSPGRTYGYTF.